A single sample is the source of the 5 T cell receptor beta chains below, sequenced in a study of blood T cell repertoires in COVID-19. Produced via immunoSEQ multiplex PCR; TCRdb's table is partial and in-frame only. The table lists around 70,000 clones, about 89% of them singletons, with 2.6% in the top ten. Sequenced: peripheral blood. The receptors originated from a man in his forties or fifties with COVID-19, enrolled during active disease.

This sequence joins TRBV6-2 or TRBV6-3 and TRBJ2-4; possible D gene TRBD2, 6 bases. Germline V CDR1 and CDR2: MNHEY, SVGEGT. Trimming cost V 5 bases and J 0 bases, with 11 bases left between them. This CDR3 has 15 amino acids. The CDR3: CASSGTVLAKNIQYF. CDR3 DNA: TGTGCCAGCAGTGGGACTGTCCTAGCCAAAAACATTCAGTACTTC.

The chain carries TRBV29-1 and TRBJ2-3; TRBD1 might be the D (5 bases). Trimming removed 2 bases from V and 2 bases from J, with 8 bases in between. Germline V lookup: CDR1 SQVTM, CDR2 ANQGSEA. This CDR3 has 13 amino acids. CDR3 in DNA: TGCAGCGTTGAAAAGGGGAACACAGATACGCAGTATTTT. This gives the protein CSVEKGNTDTQYF.

V and J are TRBV10-3 and TRBJ1-6, with 12 nucleotides matching TRBD1. V lost 9 bases, J lost 10 bases, and 13 bases stayed unmatched. Germline-derived CDR1 and CDR2 are ENHRY and SYGVKD. CDR3 length: 16 amino acids. The CDR3 region is CAIKTGTGGAESPLHF. DNA of the CDR3: TGTGCCATTAAGACCGGGACAGGGGGCGCCGAATCACCCCTCCACTTT.

The chain links TRBV19 to TRBJ2-2; D is possibly TRBD2 (5 bases). Germline V gene sequence: CDR1 LNHDA, CDR2 SQIVND (reference sequence). Trimming pared 6 bases from V and 7 bases from J, leaving 12 bases between. The length of the CDR3 is 13 residues. CDR3 sequence: CASRIRSGGELFF. In nucleotides, the CDR3 is TGTGCCAGTAGAATCCGAAGCGGCGGGGAGCTGTTTTTT.

The V call is TRBV10-3, the J call TRBJ1-5; the match to TRBD1 covers 7 bases. Germline V gene lookup returns CDR1 ENHRY and CDR2 SYGVKD. The trim removed 10 bases at V and 6 bases at J, leaving 12 bases unmatched. This CDR3 region has 14 residues. Here the CDR3 reads CATADRETGQPQHF. CDR3 nucleotide sequence: TGTGCCACCGCTGACAGGGAGACAGGTCAGCCCCAGCATTTT.